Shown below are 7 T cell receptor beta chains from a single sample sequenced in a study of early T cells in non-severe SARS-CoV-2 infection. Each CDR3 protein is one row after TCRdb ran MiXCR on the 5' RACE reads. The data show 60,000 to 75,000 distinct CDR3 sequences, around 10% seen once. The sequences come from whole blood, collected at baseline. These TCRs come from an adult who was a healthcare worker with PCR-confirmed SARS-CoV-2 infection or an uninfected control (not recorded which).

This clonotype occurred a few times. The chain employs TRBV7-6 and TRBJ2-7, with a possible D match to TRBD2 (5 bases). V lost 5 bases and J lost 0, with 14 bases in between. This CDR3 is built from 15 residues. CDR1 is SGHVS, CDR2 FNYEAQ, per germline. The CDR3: CASSGEASSSYEQYF. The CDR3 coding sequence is TGTGCCAGCAGCGGAGAGGCTAGCTCCTCCTACGAGCAGTACTTC.

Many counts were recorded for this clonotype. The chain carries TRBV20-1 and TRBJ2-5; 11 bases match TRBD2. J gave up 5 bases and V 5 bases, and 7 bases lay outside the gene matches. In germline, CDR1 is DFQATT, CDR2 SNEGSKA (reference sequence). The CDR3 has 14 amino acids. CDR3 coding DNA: TGCAGTGCTGCCAGACTAGCGGGGCGGGAGACCCAGTACTTC. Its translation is CSAARLAGRETQYF.

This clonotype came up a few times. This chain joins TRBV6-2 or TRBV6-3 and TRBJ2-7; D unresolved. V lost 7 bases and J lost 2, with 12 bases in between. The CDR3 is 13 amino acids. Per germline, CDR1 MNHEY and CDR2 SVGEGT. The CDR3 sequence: CASTPRGPYEQYF. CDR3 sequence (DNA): TGTGCCAGCACTCCGCGCGGACCCTACGAGCAGTACTTC.

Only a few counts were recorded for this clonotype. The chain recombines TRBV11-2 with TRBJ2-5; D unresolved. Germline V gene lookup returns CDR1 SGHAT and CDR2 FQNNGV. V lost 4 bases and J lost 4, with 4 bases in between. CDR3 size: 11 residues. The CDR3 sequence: CASSSLETQYF. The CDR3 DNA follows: TGTGCCAGCAGCTCTCTAGAGACCCAGTACTTC.

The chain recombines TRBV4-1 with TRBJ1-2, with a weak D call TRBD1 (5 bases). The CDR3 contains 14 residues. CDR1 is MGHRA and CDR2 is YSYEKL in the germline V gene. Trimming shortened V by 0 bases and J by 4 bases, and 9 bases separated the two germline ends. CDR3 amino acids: CASSQDRQTYGYTF. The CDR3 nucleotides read TGCGCCAGCAGCCAAGATAGACAGACCTATGGCTACACCTTC.

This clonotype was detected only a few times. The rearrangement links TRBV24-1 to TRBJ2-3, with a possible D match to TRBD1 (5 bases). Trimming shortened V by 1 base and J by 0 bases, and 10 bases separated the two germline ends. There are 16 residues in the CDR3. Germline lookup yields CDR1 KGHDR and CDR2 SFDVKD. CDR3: CATSDFGHTSTDTQYF. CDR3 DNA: TGTGCCACCAGTGATTTCGGACACACTAGCACAGATACGCAGTATTTT.

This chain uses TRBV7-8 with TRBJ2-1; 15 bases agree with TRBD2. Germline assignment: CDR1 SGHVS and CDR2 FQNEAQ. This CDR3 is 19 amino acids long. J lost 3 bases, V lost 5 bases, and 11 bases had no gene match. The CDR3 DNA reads TGTGCCAGCAGCCAGGGCCCGGGACTAGCGGGGGGTAACTACAATGAGCAGTTCTTC. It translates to CASSQGPGLAGGNYNEQFF.